The source of this T cell receptor (beta chain) is a study of T-cell memory formation after mild COVID-19 (dated by TCRdb to about 2021). Background for the entire study: TCR sequence clusters from the two donors were largely donor specific. T-cell clones expanding and contracting after mild COVID-19 in a couple of donors were tracked by longitudinal TCRalpha and TCRbeta repertoire sequencing. Two young, previously healthy adult volunteers, one female and one male, were included in the cohort. General study outcomes and caveats: Some responding clones were detected in pre-infection memory, suggesting pre-existing cross-reactive memory T cells joined the SARS-CoV-2 response. The study included only two mild cases, and larger cohorts that include severe cases with pre-infection samples were judged to be necessary. SARS-CoV-2 specificity was not confirmed for the second-wave clones peaking on day 37. Clones contracting from day 15 to 85 had balanced CD4/CD8 phenotypes, while a second wave expanding from day 15 to 37 was biased towards CD4+. Contracting CD4+ clones appeared mostly in the CM and EM memory subsets, whereas CD8+ clones were enriched in EMRA.

Taken from the germline V gene, the CDR1 and CDR2 loops are SGHRS and YFSETQ. Cut back by 4 bases and 4 bases, the V and J ends lie 11 bases apart. Measured from the cysteine to the phenylalanine, the CDR3 is 13 residues long. The only DNA kept is the CDR3, 39 bases in frame from the first base. Ficoll-Paque density gradient centrifugation was the method used to isolate PBMCs. This clonotype was counted a few times. No antigen is known for it. No base quality values were provided; no much bigger clone lies one nucleotide off. Instrument on record: Illumina NovaSeq 6000. TCRalpha and TCRbeta cDNA libraries were built by 5'RACE with constant-segment primers, adding sample barcodes and unique molecular identifiers. Trizol reagent was used to extract RNA from every sample. Library amplification was performed in two PCR steps, and a second sample barcode and Illumina TruSeq adapters were introduced in the second step. Libraries were sequenced on an Illumina NovaSeq with 2 x 150 bp paired-end reads. In the paper's pipeline: With migec v1.2.7, reads were demultiplexed and then collapsed into UMI-guided consensus sequences. Using mixcr v2.1.11, the UMI consensuses were aligned to TRA and TRB V and J templates and assembled into clonotypes. Clonotypes were classified as expanded or contracted when called significant by both edgeR and NoisET, with noise models trained on biological replicates. For edgeR calls, a false discovery rate-adjusted p below 0.01 and a log2 fold-change threshold of 1 were applied. As an exploratory analysis of dynamics, PCA with hierarchical clustering was applied to max-normalized trajectories of the 1000 most abundant clonotypes. The CD4 or CD8 phenotype of responding clones was assigned using the separately sequenced CD4+ and CD8+ repertoires. The public reads were run again by TCRdb, first through fastp at Q25 and then through MiXCR, and only productive beta chains were kept. Here each entry gathers all rows of one CDR3 protein and keeps the most common genes and DNA. TCRdb assigned the V and J calls; the authors' analysis was not used. The sample table contains about 190,000 distinct CDR3 sequences; only one count was recorded for 18% of them. The ten largest account for 2.4% of the sample.

This clonotype originated in an adult woman who had mild COVID-19 (a few samples of this study predate the infection). The sample titles of this study are shuffled in the database, so cell type and time point are left out; the donor was told from shared clones. The sample consisted of PBMCs or a T cell subset sorted from them (not recorded which). Recombination connected TRBV5-1 to TRBJ1-1; possibly the D gene is TRBD1, per 5 matching bases. The nucleotides are TGCGCCAGCAGCCCCGCGAGGGGCACTGAAGCTTTCTTT. It specifies CASSPARGTEAFF.